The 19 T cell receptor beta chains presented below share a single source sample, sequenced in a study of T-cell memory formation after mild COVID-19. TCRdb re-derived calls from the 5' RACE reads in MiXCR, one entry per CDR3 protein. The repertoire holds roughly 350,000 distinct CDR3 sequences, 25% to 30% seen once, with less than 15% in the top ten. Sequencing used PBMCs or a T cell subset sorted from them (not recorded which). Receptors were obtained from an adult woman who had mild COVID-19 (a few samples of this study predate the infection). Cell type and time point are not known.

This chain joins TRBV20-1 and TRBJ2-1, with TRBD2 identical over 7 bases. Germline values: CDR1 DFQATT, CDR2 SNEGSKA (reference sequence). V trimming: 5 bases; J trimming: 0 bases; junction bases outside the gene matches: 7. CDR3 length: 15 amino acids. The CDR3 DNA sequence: TGCAGTGCTCGGCTAGCGGCTAGCTCCTACAATGAGCAGTTCTTC. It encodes CSARLAASSYNEQFF.

CDR3 sequence: CASSSPGADPLIDTQYF. The CDR3 DNA reads TGTGCCAGCAGTTCGCCAGGGGCGGACCCTTTGATAGATACGCAGTATTTT. The chain uses TRBV12-3 or TRBV12-4 and TRBJ2-3, with D possibly being TRBD1 (6 bases). The CDR3 covers 17 residues. The V end was cut by 4 bases, the J end by 5 bases, with 22 bases between.

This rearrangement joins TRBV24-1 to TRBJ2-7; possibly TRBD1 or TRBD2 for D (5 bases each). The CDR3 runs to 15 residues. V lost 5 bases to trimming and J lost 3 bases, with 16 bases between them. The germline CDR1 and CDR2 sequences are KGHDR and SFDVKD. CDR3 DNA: TGTGCCACCAGTGGCGACCCGGGGCTTGACTACGAGCAGTACTTC. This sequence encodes CATSGDPGLDYEQYF.

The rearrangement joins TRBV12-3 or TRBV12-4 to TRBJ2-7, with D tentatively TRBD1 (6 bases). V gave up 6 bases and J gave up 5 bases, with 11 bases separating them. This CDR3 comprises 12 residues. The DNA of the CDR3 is TGTGCCAGCAGCATGACAGGCCACGAGCAGTACTTC. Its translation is CASSMTGHEQYF.

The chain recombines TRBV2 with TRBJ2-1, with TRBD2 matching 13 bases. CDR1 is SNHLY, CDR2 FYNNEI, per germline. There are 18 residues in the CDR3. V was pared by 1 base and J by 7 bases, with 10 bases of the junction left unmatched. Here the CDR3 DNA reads TGTGCCAGCAGTGAAGAATTTTGGACTAGCGGGGGACGGAATGAGCAGTTCTTC. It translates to CASSEEFWTSGGRNEQFF.

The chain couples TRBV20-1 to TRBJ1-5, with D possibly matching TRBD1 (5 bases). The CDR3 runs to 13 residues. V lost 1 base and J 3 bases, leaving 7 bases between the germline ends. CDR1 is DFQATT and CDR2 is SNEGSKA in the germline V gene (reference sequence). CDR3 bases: TGCAGTGCTAGAGGACAGTTCAATCAGCCCCAGCATTTT. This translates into CSARGQFNQPQHF.

CDR3 nucleotide sequence: TGCGCCAGCAGCCCCGTGGTGGGGGAAGAGACCCAGTACTTC. Residues: CASSPVVGEETQYF. The chain employs TRBV5-1 and TRBJ2-5; tentatively, D is TRBD1 or TRBD2 (5 bases each). CDR3 length: 14 amino acids. Germline lookup yields CDR1 SGHRS and CDR2 YFSETQ. Trimming pared 4 bases from V and 3 bases from J, leaving 13 bases between. The entire variable domain, with the rest obtained from reference TRBV5-1 and TRBJ2-5, is as follows: KAGVTQTPRYLIKTRGQQVTLSCSPISGHRSVSWYQQTPGQGLQFLFEYFSETQRNKGNFPGRFSGRQFSNSRSEMNVSTLELGDSALYLCASSPVVGEETQYFGPGTRLLVL.

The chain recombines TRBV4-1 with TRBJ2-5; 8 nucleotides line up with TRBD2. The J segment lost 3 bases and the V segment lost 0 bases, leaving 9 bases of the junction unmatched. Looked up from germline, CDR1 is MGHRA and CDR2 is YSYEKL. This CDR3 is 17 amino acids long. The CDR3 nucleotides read TGCGCCAGCAGCCAAGATTTGTCGGCGGGGGGCAAAGAGACCCAGTACTTC. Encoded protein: CASSQDLSAGGKETQYF.

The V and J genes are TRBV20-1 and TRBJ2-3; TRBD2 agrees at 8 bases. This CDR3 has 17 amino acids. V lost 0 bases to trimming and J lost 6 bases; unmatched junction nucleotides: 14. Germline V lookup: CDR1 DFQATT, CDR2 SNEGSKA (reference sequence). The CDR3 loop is CSARDLRSGGPRDTQYF. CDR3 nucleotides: TGCAGTGCTAGAGATCTTAGGAGCGGGGGACCCAGGGATACGCAGTATTTT.

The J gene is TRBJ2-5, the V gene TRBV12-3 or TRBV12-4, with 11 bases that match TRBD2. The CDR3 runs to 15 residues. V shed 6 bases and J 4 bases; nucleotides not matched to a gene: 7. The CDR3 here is CASSLSGRAPETQYF. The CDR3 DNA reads TGTGCCAGCAGCCTTAGCGGGAGGGCCCCAGAGACCCAGTACTTC.

The CDR3 bases are TGTGCCAGCAGGCCGGGACCAGCCTACGAGCAGTACTTC. Its translation: CASRPGPAYEQYF. The genes are TRBV5-5 and TRBJ2-7; D possibly uses TRBD1 or TRBD2 (5 bases each). Germline CDR1 and CDR2: SGHKS and YYEKEE (reference sequence). Trimming shortened V by 5 bases and J by 2 bases, and 11 bases separated the two germline ends. The CDR3 has 13 residues.

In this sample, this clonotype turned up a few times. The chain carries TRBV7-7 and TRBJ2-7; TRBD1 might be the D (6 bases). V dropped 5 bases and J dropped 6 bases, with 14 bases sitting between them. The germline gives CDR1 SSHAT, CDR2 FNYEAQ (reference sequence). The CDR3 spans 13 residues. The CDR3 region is CASSPEQGGEQYF. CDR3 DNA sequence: TGTGCCAGCAGCCCGGAGCAAGGGGGCGAGCAGTACTTC.

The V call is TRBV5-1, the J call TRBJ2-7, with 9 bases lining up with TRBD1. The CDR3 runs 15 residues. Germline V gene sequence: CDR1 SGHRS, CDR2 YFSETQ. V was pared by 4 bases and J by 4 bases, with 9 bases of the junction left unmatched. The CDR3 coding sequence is TGCGCCAGCAGCATCTGGACAGGGGATGGGTACGAGCAGTACTTC. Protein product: CASSIWTGDGYEQYF.

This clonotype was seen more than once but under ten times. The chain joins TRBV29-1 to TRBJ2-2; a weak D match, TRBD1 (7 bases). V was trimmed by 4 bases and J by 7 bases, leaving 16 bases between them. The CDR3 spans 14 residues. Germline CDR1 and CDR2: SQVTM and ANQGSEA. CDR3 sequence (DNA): TGCAGCGTTGTTTTCAGGGGGGAAATCGGGGAGCTGTTTTTT. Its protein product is CSVVFRGEIGELFF.

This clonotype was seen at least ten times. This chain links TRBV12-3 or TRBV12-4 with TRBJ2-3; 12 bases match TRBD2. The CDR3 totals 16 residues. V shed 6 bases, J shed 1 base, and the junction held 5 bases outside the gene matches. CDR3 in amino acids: CASSLTSGGGTDTQYF. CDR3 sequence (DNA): TGTGCCAGCAGCCTGACTAGCGGGGGAGGCACAGATACGCAGTATTTT.

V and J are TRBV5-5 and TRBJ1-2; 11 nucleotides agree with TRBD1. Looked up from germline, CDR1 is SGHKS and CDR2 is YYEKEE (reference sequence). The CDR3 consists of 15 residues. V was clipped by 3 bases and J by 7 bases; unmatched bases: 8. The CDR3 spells CASSSGTGGLTGYTF. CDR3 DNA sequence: TGTGCCAGCAGCTCTGGGACAGGGGGATTGACTGGCTACACCTTC.

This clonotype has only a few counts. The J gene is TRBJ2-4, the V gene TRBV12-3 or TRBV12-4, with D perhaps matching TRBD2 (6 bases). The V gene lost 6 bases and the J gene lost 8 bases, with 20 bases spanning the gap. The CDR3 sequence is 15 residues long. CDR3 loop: CASRVGSGEKDIQYF. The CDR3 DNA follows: TGTGCCAGCAGGGTCGGTTCGGGGGAGAAGGACATTCAGTACTTC.

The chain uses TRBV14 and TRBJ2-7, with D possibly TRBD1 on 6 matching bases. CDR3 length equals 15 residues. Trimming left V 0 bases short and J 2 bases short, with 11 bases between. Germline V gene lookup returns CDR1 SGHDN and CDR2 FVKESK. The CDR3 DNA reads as TGTGCCAGCAGCCAAGATCGCAGGGGAGCCTACGAGCAGTACTTC. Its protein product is CASSQDRRGAYEQYF.

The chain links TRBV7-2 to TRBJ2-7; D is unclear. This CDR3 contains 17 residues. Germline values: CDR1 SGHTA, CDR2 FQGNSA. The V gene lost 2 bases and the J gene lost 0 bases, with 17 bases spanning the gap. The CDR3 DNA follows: TGTGCCAGCAGCTTACCCCCTGGTTTGTGGAGCTCCTACGAGCAGTACTTC. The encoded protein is CASSLPPGLWSSYEQYF. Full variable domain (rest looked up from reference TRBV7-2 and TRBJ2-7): GAGVSQSPSNKVTEKGKDVELRCDPISGHTALYWYRQSLGQGLEFLIYFQGNSAPDKSGLPSDRFSAERTGGSVSTLTIQRTQQEDSAVYLCASSLPPGLWSSYEQYFGPGTRLTVT.